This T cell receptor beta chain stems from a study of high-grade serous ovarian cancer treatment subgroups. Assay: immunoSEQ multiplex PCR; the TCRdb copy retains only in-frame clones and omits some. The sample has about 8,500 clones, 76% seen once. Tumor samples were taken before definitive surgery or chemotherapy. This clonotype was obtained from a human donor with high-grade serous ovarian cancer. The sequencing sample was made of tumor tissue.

The CDR3 sequence is CASGGLAGGQTGELFF. In DNA, the CDR3 is TGTGCTAGTGGTGGACTAGCGGGGGGGCAGACCGGGGAGCTGTTTTTT. This chain links TRBV12-5 with TRBJ2-2, with TRBD2 matching 15 bases. CDR3 length equals 16 residues. Germline lookup yields CDR1 LGHNT and CDR2 FRNRAP. V gave up 5 bases and J gave up 5 bases; unmatched junction bases: 3. Full variable domain (missing parts from reference TRBV12-5 and TRBJ2-2): DARVTQTPRHKVTEMGQEVTMRCQPILGHNTVFWYRQTMMQGLELLAYFRNRAPLDDSGMPKDRFSAEMPDATLATLKIQPSEPRDSAVYFCASGGLAGGQTGELFFGEGSRLTVL.